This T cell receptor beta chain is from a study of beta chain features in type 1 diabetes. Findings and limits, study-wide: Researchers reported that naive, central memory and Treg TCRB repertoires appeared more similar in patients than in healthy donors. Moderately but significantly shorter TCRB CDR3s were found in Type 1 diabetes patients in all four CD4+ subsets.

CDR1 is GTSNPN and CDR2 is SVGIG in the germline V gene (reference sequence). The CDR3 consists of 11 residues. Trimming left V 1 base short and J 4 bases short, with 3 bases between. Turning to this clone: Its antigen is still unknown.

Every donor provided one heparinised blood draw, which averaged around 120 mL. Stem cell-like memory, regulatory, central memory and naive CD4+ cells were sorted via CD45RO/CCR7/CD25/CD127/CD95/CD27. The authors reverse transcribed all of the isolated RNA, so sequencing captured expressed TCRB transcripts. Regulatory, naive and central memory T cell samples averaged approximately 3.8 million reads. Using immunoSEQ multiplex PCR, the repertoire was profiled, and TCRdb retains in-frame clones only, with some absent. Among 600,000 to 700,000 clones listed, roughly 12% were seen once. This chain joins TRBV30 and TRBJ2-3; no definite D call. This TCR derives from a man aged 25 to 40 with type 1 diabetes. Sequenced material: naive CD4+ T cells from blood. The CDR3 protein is CAWSAPDTQYF. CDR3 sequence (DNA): TGTGCCTGGAGTGCGCCAGATACGCAGTATTTT.